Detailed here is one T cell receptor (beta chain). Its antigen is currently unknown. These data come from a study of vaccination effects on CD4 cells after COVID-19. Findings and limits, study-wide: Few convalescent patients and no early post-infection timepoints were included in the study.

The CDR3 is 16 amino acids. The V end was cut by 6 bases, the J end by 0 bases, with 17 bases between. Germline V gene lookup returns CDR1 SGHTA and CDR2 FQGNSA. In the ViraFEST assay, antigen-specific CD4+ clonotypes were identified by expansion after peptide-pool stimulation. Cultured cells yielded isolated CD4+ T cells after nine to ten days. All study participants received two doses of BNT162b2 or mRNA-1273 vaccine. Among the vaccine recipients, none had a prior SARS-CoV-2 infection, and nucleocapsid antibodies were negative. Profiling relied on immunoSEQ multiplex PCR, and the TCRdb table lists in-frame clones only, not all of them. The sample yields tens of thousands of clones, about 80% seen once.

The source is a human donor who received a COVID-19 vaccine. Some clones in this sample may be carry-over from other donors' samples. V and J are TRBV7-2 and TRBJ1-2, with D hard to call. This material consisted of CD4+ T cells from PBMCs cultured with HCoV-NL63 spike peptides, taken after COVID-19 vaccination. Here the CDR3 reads CASRKSGPYPNYGYTF. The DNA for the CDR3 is TGTGCCAGCAGAAAAAGCGGGCCCTACCCTAACTATGGCTACACCTTC.